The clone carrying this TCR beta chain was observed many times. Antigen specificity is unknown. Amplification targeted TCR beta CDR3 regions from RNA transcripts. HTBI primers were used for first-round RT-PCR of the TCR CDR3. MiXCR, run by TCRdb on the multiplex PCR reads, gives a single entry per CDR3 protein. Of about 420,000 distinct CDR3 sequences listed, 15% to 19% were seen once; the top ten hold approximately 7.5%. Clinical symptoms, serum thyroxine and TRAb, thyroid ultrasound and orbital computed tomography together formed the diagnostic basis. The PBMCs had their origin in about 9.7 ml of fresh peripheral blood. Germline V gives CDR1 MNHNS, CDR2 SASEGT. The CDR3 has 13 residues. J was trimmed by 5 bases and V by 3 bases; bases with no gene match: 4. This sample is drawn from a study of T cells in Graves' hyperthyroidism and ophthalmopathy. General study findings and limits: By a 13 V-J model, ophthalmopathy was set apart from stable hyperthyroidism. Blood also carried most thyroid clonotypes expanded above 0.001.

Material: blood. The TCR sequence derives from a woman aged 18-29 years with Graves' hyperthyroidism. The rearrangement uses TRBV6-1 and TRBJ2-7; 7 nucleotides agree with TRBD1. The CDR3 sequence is CASSDDRADEQYF. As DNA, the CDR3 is TGTGCCAGCAGTGACGACAGGGCCGACGAGCAGTACTTC.